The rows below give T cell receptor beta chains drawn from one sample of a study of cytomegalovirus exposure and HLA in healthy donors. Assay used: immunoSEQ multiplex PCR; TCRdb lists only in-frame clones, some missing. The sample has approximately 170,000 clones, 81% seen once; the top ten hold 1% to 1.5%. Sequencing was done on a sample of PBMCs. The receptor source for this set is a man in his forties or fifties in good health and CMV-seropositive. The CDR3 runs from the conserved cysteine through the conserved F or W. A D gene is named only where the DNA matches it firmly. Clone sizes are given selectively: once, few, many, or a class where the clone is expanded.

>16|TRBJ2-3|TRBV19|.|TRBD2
TGTGCCAGTAGTATAGTCGCGGGGGGGCTGTCAGATACGCAGTATTTT
CASSIVAGGLSDTQYF
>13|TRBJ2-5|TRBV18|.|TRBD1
TGTGCCAGCTCACTCCGACAGGGCGAGACCCAGTACTTC
CASSLRQGETQYF
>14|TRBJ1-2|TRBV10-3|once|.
TGTGCCATCTACTCTGCTCCAGGGGACTATGGCTACACCTTC
CAIYSAPGDYGYTF
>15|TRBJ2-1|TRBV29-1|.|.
TGCAGCGTTGAAGGGAGGAGGGACTTTGGCAATGAGCAGTTCTTC
CSVEGRRDFGNEQFF
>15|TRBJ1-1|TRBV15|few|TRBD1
TGTGCCACCAGCAAAGCCCCGACAGGGATCGCTGAAGCTTTCTTT
CATSKAPTGIAEAFF
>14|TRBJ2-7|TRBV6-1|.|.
TGTGCCAGCAGTGAAATAGGGAGGGGGGGCGAGCAGTACTTC
CASSEIGRGGEQYF
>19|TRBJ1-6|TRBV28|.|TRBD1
TGTGCCAGCAGTCTCACCCGTCCCGGGACAGGGGGCGCGGGTTCACCCCTCCACTTT
CASSLTRPGTGGAGSPLHF
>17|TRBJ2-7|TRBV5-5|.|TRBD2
TGTGCCAGCAGCTTTAATCATCGGTCTAGCGGATCCTACGAGCAGTACTTC
CASSFNHRSSGSYEQYF
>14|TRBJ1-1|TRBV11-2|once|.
TGTGCCAGCAGCTTATCGGGAGGGAGCACTGAAGCTTTCTTT
CASSLSGGSTEAFF
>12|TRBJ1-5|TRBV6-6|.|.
TGTGCCAGCAGAATAGGGGCTAAGCCCCAGCATTTT
CASRIGAKPQHF
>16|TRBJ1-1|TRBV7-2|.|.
TGTGCCAGCAGCTTTCCAAGGTGGGGGGGATACACTGAAGCTTTCTTT
CASSFPRWGGYTEAFF
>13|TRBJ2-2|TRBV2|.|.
TGTGCCAGCAGTGAGAGGGTAACCGGGGAGCTGTTTTTT
CASSERVTGELFF
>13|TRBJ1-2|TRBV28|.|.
TGTGCCAGCAGTCCCGGACAGTTCTATGGCTACACCTTC
CASSPGQFYGYTF
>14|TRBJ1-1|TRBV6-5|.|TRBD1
TGTGCCAGCAGACGCACCGGGACAGGGGGTGAAGCTTTCTTT
CASRRTGTGGEAFF
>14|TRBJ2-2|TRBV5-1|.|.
TGCGCCAGCAGCTTGGCCCAGGGCACCGGGGAGCTGTTTTTT
CASSLAQGTGELFF
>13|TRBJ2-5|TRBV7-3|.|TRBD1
TGTGCCAGCAGCGAAAGTCCCCGGACAGGGAAGGACTTC
CASSESPRTGKDF
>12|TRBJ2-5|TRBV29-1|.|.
TGCAGCGTCAAGGAGTACCAAGAGACCCAGTACTTC
CSVKEYQETQYF
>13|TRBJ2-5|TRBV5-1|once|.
TGCGCCAGCAGCCTTCAGGGTGAAGAGACCCAGTACTTC
CASSLQGEETQYF
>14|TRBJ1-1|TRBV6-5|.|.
TGTGCCAGCAGTTACTACGTGGAGGACACTGAAGCTTTCTTT
CASSYYVEDTEAFF
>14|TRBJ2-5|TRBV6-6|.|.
TGTGCCAGCGAGAGACTAGGGCCTCGGGAGACCCAGTACTTC
CASERLGPRETQYF
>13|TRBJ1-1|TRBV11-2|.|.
TGTGCCAGCAGCTTTTTCCGGAACACTGAAGCTTTCTTT
CASSFFRNTEAFF
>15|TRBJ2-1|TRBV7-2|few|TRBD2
TGTGCCAGCAGCCCGACTAGCGCCAGCTACAATGAGCAGTTCTTC
CASSPTSASYNEQFF
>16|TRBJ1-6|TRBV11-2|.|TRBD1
TGTGCCAGCAGCCTCTGGACAGGGTCGAGTAATTCACCCCTCCACTTT
CASSLWTGSSNSPLHF
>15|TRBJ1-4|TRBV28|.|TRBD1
TGTGCCAGCAGTTTATTAGGAGGGGGCGCACAAACCTTGGATTTT
CASSLLGGGAQTLDF
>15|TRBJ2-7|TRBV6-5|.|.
TGTGCCAGCAGTTACGGACAGCCGGACGACTACGAGCAGTACTTC
CASSYGQPDDYEQYF
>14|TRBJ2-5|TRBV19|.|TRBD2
TGTGCCAGTAGTATACGGGAGGGCCGAGAGACCCAGTACTTC
CASSIREGRETQYF
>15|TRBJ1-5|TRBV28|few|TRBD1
TGTGCCAGCAGTTTCGAGGGGGCGCGTAATCAGCCCCAGCATTTT
CASSFEGARNQPQHF
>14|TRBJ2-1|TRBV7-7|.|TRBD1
TGTGCTAGCAGCCCTCGACAGGGGTGGAATGAGCAGTTCTTC
CASSPRQGWNEQFF
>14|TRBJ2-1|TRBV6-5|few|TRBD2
TGTGCCAGCAGTTTCTCCGGGGGGGCCAATGAGCAGTTCTTC
CASSFSGGANEQFF
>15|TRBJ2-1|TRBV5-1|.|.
TGCGCCAGCAGCTTTGGACAGCGCAAAGTTAATGAGCAGTTCTTC
CASSFGQRKVNEQFF
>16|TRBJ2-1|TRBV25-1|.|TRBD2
TGTGCCAGCAGTGAATACGGCGGGGGGGTGTACAATGAGCAGTTCTTC
CASSEYGGGVYNEQFF
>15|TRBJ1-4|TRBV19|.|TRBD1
TGTGCCAGTAGCCTACTGGACAGGAAAAATGAAAAACTGTTTTTT
CASSLLDRKNEKLFF
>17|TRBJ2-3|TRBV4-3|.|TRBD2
TGCGCCAGCAGCCTCTCCCACGGGGAGGGCCAAACAGATACGCAGTATTTT
CASSLSHGEGQTDTQYF
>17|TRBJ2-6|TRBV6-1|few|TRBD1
TGTGCCAGCAGTGCGGGACAGGGGGCGCCTGGGGCCAACGTCCTGACTTTC
CASSAGQGAPGANVLTF
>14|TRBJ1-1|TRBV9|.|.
TGTGCCAGCAGCGTAGCAGGGTTGAACACTGAAGCTTTCTTT
CASSVAGLNTEAFF
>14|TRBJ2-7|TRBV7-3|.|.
TGTGCCAGCAGCCAAGCACAGGGAGTCTGCGAGCAGTACTTC
CASSQAQGVCEQYF
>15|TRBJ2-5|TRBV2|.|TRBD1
TGTGCCAGCATTCCTAACAGGGGTCCCCAAGAGACCCAGTACTTC
CASIPNRGPQETQYF
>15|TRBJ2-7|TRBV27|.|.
TGTGCCAGCAGTTTATACGGGGGGCCGGACTACGAGCAGTACTTC
CASSLYGGPDYEQYF
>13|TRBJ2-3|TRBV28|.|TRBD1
TGTGCCACCCTCGGGACAGGGGTACTTACGCAGTATTTT
CATLGTGVLTQYF
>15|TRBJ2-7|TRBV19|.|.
TGTGCCAGTAGTATAGACAGGGCAGGACCCTACGAGCAGTACTTC
CASSIDRAGPYEQYF